This passage covers 27 T cell receptor beta chains from one sample sequenced in a study of cytomegalovirus exposure and HLA in healthy donors. PCR was performed using 60 Vbeta and 13 Jbeta primers. Sequencing used immunoSEQ multiplex PCR; TCRdb keeps in-frame clones, though not all of them. The sample shows 150,000 to 200,000 clones, over 65% of them seen only once. The sample consisted of PBMCs. These receptors came from a man aged 40-50 years in good health and CMV-seropositive.

J is TRBJ2-2 and V is TRBV7-2; D is perhaps TRBD1 (6 bases). The CDR3 covers 14 residues. Between the trimmed V and J ends, which lost 7 bases and 1 base, there was a span of 10 bases. The germline V gene encodes CDR1 SGHTA and CDR2 FQGNSA. Written as DNA, the CDR3 is TGTGCCAGCACCGCACAGGGGAACACCGGGGAGCTGTTTTTT. This gives the protein CASTAQGNTGELFF.

The chain joins TRBV6-5 to TRBJ1-3; 8 bases agree with TRBD1. Germline V lookup: CDR1 MNHEY, CDR2 SVGAGI. This CDR3 is built from 13 residues. V gave up 6 bases and J gave up 7 bases; unmatched junction bases: 5. CDR3 bases: TGTGCCAGCAGACTCGACAGGGGTAACACCATATATTTT. Translating gives CASRLDRGNTIYF.

The V and J genes are TRBV6-5 and TRBJ1-3; 9 bases are shared with TRBD1. J gave up 0 bases and V 6 bases, and 0 bases lay outside the gene matches. CDR3 size: 14 residues. The V gene's germline CDR1 is MNHEY and CDR2 SVGAGI. This CDR3 reads CASRTGGSGNTIYF. The CDR3 DNA is TGTGCCAGCAGGACAGGGGGCTCTGGAAACACCATATATTTT.

The V call is TRBV6-5, the J call TRBJ2-5; D unclear. V lost 0 bases to trimming and J lost 1 base, with 6 bases between them. The germline V gene has CDR1 MNHEY and CDR2 SVGAGI. This CDR3 is 14 amino acids long. The CDR3 reads CASSYSPGQETQYF. The DNA for the CDR3 is TGTGCCAGCAGTTACTCTCCCGGCCAAGAGACCCAGTACTTC.

The rearrangement joins TRBV7-3 to TRBJ2-2; 7 nucleotides match TRBD1. The junction had 2 bases not matched to a gene; V was cut back by 2 bases and J by 2 bases. Germline CDR1 and CDR2: SGHTA and FQGTGA. CDR3 length: 15 amino acids. The CDR3 DNA sequence: TGTGCCAGCAGCTTAGGACAGGTTAACACCGGGGAGCTGTTTTTT. Its protein is CASSLGQVNTGELFF.

The chain links TRBV9 to TRBJ2-2; 7 bases are shared with TRBD2. The trim removed 6 bases at V and 0 bases at J, leaving 11 bases unmatched. This CDR3 has 17 amino acids. CDR1 is SGDLS and CDR2 is YYNGEE in the germline V gene. This chain's CDR3 is CASIRIRGETNTGELFF. Here the CDR3 DNA reads TGTGCCAGCATTCGTATACGGGGGGAGACGAACACCGGGGAGCTGTTTTTT.

V usage is TRBV5-4 and J usage is TRBJ2-5; 11 bases are shared with TRBD2. Germline CDR1 reads SGHNT; CDR2 reads YYREEE (reference sequence). There are 16 residues in the CDR3. V shed 4 bases, J shed 0 bases, and the junction held 5 bases outside the gene matches. The CDR3 DNA reads as TGTGCCAGCAGCCCGGCGACTAGCGGGAACCAAGAGACCCAGTACTTC. It yields the protein CASSPATSGNQETQYF.

The rearrangement joins TRBV5-1 to TRBJ2-2; 10 bases map to TRBD1. The CDR3 totals 16 residues. V trimming: 4 bases; J trimming: 6 bases; junction bases outside the gene matches: 9. Germline assignment: CDR1 SGHRS and CDR2 YFSETQ. The CDR3 protein is CASSASGTGVSGELFF. In DNA form, the CDR3 reads TGCGCCAGCAGCGCATCCGGGACAGGGGTATCCGGGGAGCTGTTTTTT.

The V and J genes are TRBV4-1 and TRBJ2-2; 8 nucleotides match TRBD2. Germline V gives CDR1 MGHRA, CDR2 YSYEKL. The J segment lost 2 bases and the V segment lost 0 bases, leaving 5 bases of the junction unmatched. This CDR3 has 17 residues. The CDR3 sequence: CASSQDPAGGNTGELFF. As DNA, the CDR3 is TGCGCCAGCAGCCAAGATCCGGCGGGGGGCAACACCGGGGAGCTGTTTTTT.

The chain joins TRBV19 to TRBJ1-1, with 7 nucleotides matching TRBD1. The V and J ends lost 5 bases and 0 bases, in that order; junction bases with no gene match: 6. From germline, CDR1 is LNHDA and CDR2 SQIVND (reference sequence). CDR3 length: 15 amino acids. The CDR3 coding sequence is TGTGCCAGTAGTTCTGACAGGGAATTGAACACTGAAGCTTTCTTT. It is translated as CASSSDRELNTEAFF. The variable domain in full, completed from reference TRBV19 and TRBJ1-1, reads DGGITQSPKYLFRKEGQNVTLSCEQNLNHDAMYWYRQDPGQGLRLIYYSQIVNDFQKGDIAEGYSVSREKKESFPLTVTSAQKNPTAFYLCASSSDRELNTEAFFGQGTRLTVV.

This chain connects TRBV11-2 to TRBJ2-3, with D perhaps TRBD2 (5 bases). CDR3 length equals 16 residues. The germline CDR1 and CDR2 sequences are SGHAT and FQNNGV. The germline V and J ends were trimmed by 0 bases and 3 bases, with 13 bases remaining between them. In nucleotides, the CDR3 is TGTGCCAGCAGCTTAGAGGAGGACTGGCCAACAGATACGCAGTATTTT. Amino acids: CASSLEEDWPTDTQYF.

The chain combines TRBV7-2 with TRBJ1-2; 7 nucleotides match TRBD1. The CDR3 runs to 15 residues. CDR1 and CDR2 from the germline V gene are SGHTA and FQGNSA. The J segment lost 4 bases and the V segment lost 2 bases, leaving 7 bases of the junction unmatched. CDR3 nucleotide sequence: TGTGCCAGCAGCTTAAGACAGGGTTCGCCCTATGGCTACACCTTC. This codes for CASSLRQGSPYGYTF. The full variable domain, completed using reference TRBV7-2 and TRBJ1-2, is GAGVSQSPSNKVTEKGKDVELRCDPISGHTALYWYRQSLGQGLEFLIYFQGNSAPDKSGLPSDRFSAERTGGSVSTLTIQRTQQEDSAVYLCASSLRQGSPYGYTFGSGTRLTVV.

V and J are TRBV9 and TRBJ1-2; no firm D call. Trimming removed 3 bases at V and 4 bases at J, with 10 bases between. Per germline, CDR1 SGDLS and CDR2 YYNGEE. The CDR3 spans 13 residues. The CDR3 sequence: CASSGLVAYGYTF. The CDR3 bases are TGTGCCAGCAGCGGGTTAGTCGCCTATGGCTACACCTTC.

The chain couples TRBV6-5 to TRBJ2-7, with 10 bases fitting TRBD1. CDR3 length: 16 amino acids. From germline, CDR1 is MNHEY and CDR2 SVGAGI. The J segment lost 2 bases and the V segment lost 1 base, leaving 5 bases of the junction unmatched. CDR3 region: CASSYYGTGVAYEQYF. As DNA, the CDR3 is TGTGCCAGCAGTTACTATGGGACAGGGGTCGCCTACGAGCAGTACTTC.

J is TRBJ1-5 and V is TRBV7-2; the D gene is possibly TRBD1 (6 bases). The V gene's germline CDR1 is SGHTA and CDR2 FQGNSA. The CDR3 length is 15 residues. V lost 5 bases and J lost 6, with 17 bases in between. CDR3 sequence reads: CASSPGEGRGQPQHF. In nucleotides, the CDR3 is TGTGCCAGCAGCCCAGGGGAGGGGCGGGGTCAGCCCCAGCATTTT.

V and J are TRBV30 and TRBJ1-6; tentatively, D is TRBD1 (6 bases). The CDR3 contains 14 residues. The germline gives CDR1 GTSNPN, CDR2 SVGIG (reference sequence). V shed 7 bases and J shed 8 bases, with 18 bases lying between them. CDR3: CASNSGTYYSPLHF. CDR3 nucleotide sequence: TGTGCCTCGAATTCCGGGACATACTATTCACCCCTCCACTTT.

The chain is built from TRBV5-3 and TRBJ1-4; no clear D gene. TRBV5-3 is flagged as an ORF with uncertain function. V lost 4 bases and J lost 7, with 14 bases in between. The CDR3 is 14 amino acids. In DNA form, the CDR3 reads TGTGCCAGAAGCAGGTCCGGGTTGGGTGAAAAACTGTTTTTT. This codes for CARSRSGLGEKLFF.

The rearrangement joins TRBV19 to TRBJ1-4; D may be TRBD1 (5 bases). V lost 3 bases and J lost 8, with 19 bases in between. Germline V gives CDR1 LNHDA, CDR2 SQIVND (reference sequence). This CDR3 contains 16 residues. The DNA of the CDR3 is TGTGCCAGTAGTATCGTGCCAGGACACACTCCCGAAAAACTGTTTTTT. Translated, it gives CASSIVPGHTPEKLFF.

This clone was picked up a small number of times. This chain links TRBV9 with TRBJ2-7; TRBD2 agrees at 8 bases. V shed 0 bases and J 3 bases; nucleotides not matched to a gene: 2. CDR1 SGDLS and CDR2 YYNGEE come from the germline V gene. The CDR3 has 14 amino acids. CDR3 DNA: TGTGCCAGCAGCGTAGGACTAGCGAGCTACGAGCAGTACTTC. Translating it yields CASSVGLASYEQYF.

The chain links TRBV19 to TRBJ1-2; D unresolved. The CDR3 has 12 residues. With 6 bases removed from V and 8 bases from J, the gap between germline ends came to 13 bases. CDR1 is LNHDA, CDR2 SQIVND, per germline (reference sequence). The CDR3 DNA sequence: TGTGCCAGTAGCGGTCCAGGCCGGGGCTACACCTTC. Translating it yields CASSGPGRGYTF.

The rearrangement uses TRBV2 and TRBJ1-6; 8 bases align to TRBD1. The V gene's germline CDR1 is SNHLY and CDR2 FYNNEI. The CDR3 is made up of 15 amino acids. Trimming took 4 bases from V and 6 from J; bases not matched to a gene: 5. As DNA, the CDR3 is TGTGCCAGCAGTGCCCGACAGGGGAGTAATTCACCCCTCCACTTT. Translation: CASSARQGSNSPLHF.

The chain couples TRBV4-3 to TRBJ2-1; 9 bases are shared with TRBD1. The V and J ends lost 3 bases and 7 bases, in that order; junction bases with no gene match: 10. CDR3 length: 16 residues. Germline V gene sequence: CDR1 LGHNA, CDR2 YSLEER. The CDR3 region is CASSQGDREFRNEQFF. CDR3 DNA sequence: TGCGCCAGCAGCCAGGGGGACAGGGAGTTTAGGAATGAGCAGTTCTTC.

This clone is a singleton in its sample. This chain connects TRBV6-6 to TRBJ1-4, with TRBD1 matching over 8 bases. Losses at the gene ends were 2 bases for V and 8 bases for J; bases not matched to a gene: 1. Germline V gene data show CDR1 as MNHNY and CDR2 as SVGAGI (reference sequence). The CDR3 runs to 13 residues. The CDR3 sequence is CASSYRTGEKLFF. The CDR3 nucleotides read TGTGCCAGCAGTTACAGGACAGGGGAAAAACTGTTTTTT.

V and J are TRBV19 and TRBJ2-7; 8 positions match TRBD1. The CDR3 covers 13 residues. After removal of 5 bases from V and 10 bases from J, the junction contained 10 bases not matched to a gene. Per germline, CDR1 LNHDA and CDR2 SQIVND (reference sequence). In DNA form, the CDR3 reads TGTGCCAGTAGTTTTAACAAACAGGGGGAACAGTACTTC. Protein sequence: CASSFNKQGEQYF.

This clone was found once. The V gene is TRBV29-1, the J gene TRBJ1-1; the match to TRBD1 covers 7 bases. Germline V gene lookup returns CDR1 SQVTM and CDR2 ANQGSEA. The V gene end was trimmed by 4 bases and the J gene end by 8 bases; junction bases not matched to a gene: 7. The CDR3 sequence is 12 residues long. The CDR3 reads CSVGKGAREAFF. In DNA form, the CDR3 reads TGCAGCGTTGGAAAGGGGGCGAGGGAAGCTTTCTTT.

This clone was observed a handful of times. CDR3 residues: CATTGPRLGSGANVLTF. In DNA, the CDR3 is TGTGCCACCACAGGGCCCCGGCTCGGATCTGGGGCCAACGTCCTGACTTTC. V usage is TRBV19 and J usage is TRBJ2-6; tentatively, D is TRBD1 (6 bases). The V and J ends lost 10 bases and 1 base respectively, with 20 bases between them. The CDR3 consists of 17 residues. CDR1 is LNHDA, CDR2 SQIVND, per germline (reference sequence).

The J gene is TRBJ1-2, the V gene TRBV4-3; 7 bases map to TRBD1. The J segment lost 4 bases and the V segment lost 4 bases, leaving 9 bases of the junction unmatched. CDR1 and CDR2 from the germline V gene are LGHNA and YSLEER. The CDR3 is made up of 15 amino acids. The CDR3 loop reads CASSPRDSAGYGYTF. DNA of the CDR3: TGCGCCAGCAGCCCCCGGGACAGCGCTGGCTATGGCTACACCTTC.